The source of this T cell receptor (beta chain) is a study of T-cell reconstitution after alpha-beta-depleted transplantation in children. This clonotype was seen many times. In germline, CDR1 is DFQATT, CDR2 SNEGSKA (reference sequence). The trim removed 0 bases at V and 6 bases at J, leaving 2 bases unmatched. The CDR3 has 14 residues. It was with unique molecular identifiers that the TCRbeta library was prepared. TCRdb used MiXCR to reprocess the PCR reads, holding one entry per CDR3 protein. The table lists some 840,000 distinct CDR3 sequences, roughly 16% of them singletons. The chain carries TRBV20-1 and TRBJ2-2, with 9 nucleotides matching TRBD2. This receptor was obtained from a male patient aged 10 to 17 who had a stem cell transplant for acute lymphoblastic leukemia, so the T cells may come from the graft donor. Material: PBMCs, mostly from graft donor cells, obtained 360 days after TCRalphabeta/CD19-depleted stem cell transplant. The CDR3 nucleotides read TGCAGTGCTAGAGAAGCGGGAGGTTCCGGGGAGCTGTTTTTT. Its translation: CSAREAGGSGELFF.